The clone carrying this T cell receptor beta chain was recorded a few times. The record originates from a study of cytomegalovirus exposure and HLA in healthy donors. Germline V gene data show CDR1 as MNHEY and CDR2 as SVGAGI. J lost 3 bases, V lost 6 bases, and 5 bases had no gene match. This CDR3 has 13 residues. PCR involved 60 Vbeta and 13 Jbeta primers. TCRdb's copy holds only in-frame clones and misses some; the assay was immunoSEQ multiplex PCR. This table holds about 77,000 clones, 78% found once. The clonotype originates from a man aged 40-50 years in good health and CMV-seronegative. The chain combines TRBV6-5 with TRBJ2-7, with 7 bases aligning to TRBD1. The sequenced sample was PBMCs. Here the CDR3 reads CASSAGTDYEQYF. CDR3 coding DNA: TGTGCCAGCAGCGCCGGGACAGACTACGAGCAGTACTTC.